This T cell receptor (beta chain) was captured by sequencing in a study of metastatic and nonmetastatic thyroid tumors. CDR1 SGHTA and CDR2 FQGNSA come from the germline V gene. The germline V and J ends were trimmed by 0 bases and 7 bases, with 12 bases remaining between them. The CDR3 is 14 amino acids. TCRdb reprocessed the PCR reads via MiXCR. The table includes 25,000 to 30,000 clones, more than 25% detected once. Thyroid surgery had not been preceded by any treatment in any patient. This clone came up many times. Sequencing was done on a sample of blood. The origin of this receptor is a female donor with papillary thyroid cancer or a benign thyroid nodule (not recorded which). Some clones in this sample may be carry-over from other donors' samples. This chain connects TRBV7-2 to TRBJ1-2; D is unresolved. CDR3 loop: CASSLARGGGGYTF. Written as DNA, the CDR3 is TGTGCCAGCAGCTTAGCGCGTGGAGGAGGTGGCTACACCTTC.